This T cell receptor (beta chain) was sequenced for a study of post-analysis software for immune sequencing data. About the research overall: There were relapsing-remitting, secondary progressive and progressive-relapsing multiple sclerosis among the disease courses included.

Unique molecular identifiers featured in each of the TCR beta cDNA libraries. Once roughly 0.85 to 11 million T cells were used, approximately 470,000 cDNA molecules resulted. In TCRdb, the PCR reads were re-called with MiXCR into one record per CDR3 protein. The sample lists 350,000 to 500,000 distinct CDR3 sequences, approximately 39% occurring once. Germline V gene lookup returns CDR1 LNHNV and CDR2 YYDKDF (reference sequence). The trim removed 3 bases at V and 12 bases at J, leaving 12 bases unmatched. The CDR3 sequence is 14 residues long. On this clonotype: Its antigen is still unknown.

Study results and limitations: For normalized Chao1 diversity, multiple sclerosis patients scored significantly lower than controls did. Elevated frequency relative to controls characterized roughly 5 TRBV segments in patients, TRBV5-6, TRBV5-1 and TRBV20-1 among them. Samples from a shared batch, those prepared together, strongly co-clustered by F measure.

Sequencing was done on a sample of blood. V usage is TRBV15 and J usage is TRBJ1-2; 8 bases are shared with TRBD1. This sequence originates from a girl aged 2-10 years with multiple sclerosis. CDR3 nucleotide sequence: TGTGCCACCAGCAGGGACTTGACAGGGGAATTGGACACCTTC. Translating gives CATSRDLTGELDTF.